Listed below are T cell receptor beta chains from one sample, sequenced in a study of cytomegalovirus exposure and HLA in healthy donors. Measured with immunoSEQ multiplex PCR; TCRdb has only the in-frame clones, and not every one. The top ten clones hold roughly 7.8% of a sample with about 110,000 clones, around 73% of them seen once. The sample taken for sequencing was PBMCs. Receptors were obtained from a young man in good health and CMV-seronegative. The CDR3 runs from the conserved cysteine through the conserved F or W. Each record gives: clone size, D gene, V gene, J gene, CDR3 protein, CDR3 DNA. A D gene is named only where the DNA matches it firmly. Only part of the rows carry a size: once, few, many, or a class if the clone is expanded.

once,NA,TRBV5-1,TRBJ1-2,CASSLDRDYGYTF,TGCGCCAGCAGCTTGGACAGGGACTATGGCTACACCTTC
few,TRBD2,TRBV11-2,TRBJ2-1,CASSLDQRASGSDEQFF,TGTGCCAGCAGCTTAGATCAGCGGGCTAGCGGGAGTGATGAGCAGTTCTTC
NA,TRBD2,TRBV4-1,TRBJ2-7,CASSQGSSGGSYEQYF,TGCGCCAGCAGCCAAGGGTCGTCGGGGGGTTCCTACGAGCAGTACTTC
few,TRBD2,TRBV5-1,TRBJ2-1,CASSNGLAGYNEQFF,TGCGCCAGCAGTAATGGACTAGCGGGTTACAATGAGCAGTTCTTC
NA,NA,TRBV11-3,TRBJ2-3,CASSLESGSTDTQYF,TGTGCCAGCAGCTTAGAGAGCGGGAGCACAGATACGCAGTATTTT
NA,TRBD1,TRBV7-9,TRBJ2-7,CASSPRQGEPYEQYF,TGTGCCAGCAGCCCCCGACAGGGAGAGCCTTACGAGCAGTACTTC
once,NA,TRBV18,TRBJ1-4,CASSLQDIATNEKLFF,TGTGCCAGCTCACTCCAGGACATTGCAACTAATGAAAAACTGTTTTTT
NA,NA,TRBV4-1,TRBJ1-5,CASSPVGNPQPQHF,TGCGCCAGCAGCCCTGTCGGGAATCCTCAGCCCCAGCATTTT
NA,NA,TRBV5-1,TRBJ2-3,CASSAAVLTDTQYF,TGCGCCAGCAGCGCGGCGGTTTTAACAGATACGCAGTATTTT
NA,NA,TRBV15,TRBJ2-7,CATSRVPGSPTLEQYF,TGTGCCACCAGCAGGGTACCCGGGAGTCCCACTCTCGAGCAGTACTTC
once,TRBD1,TRBV30,TRBJ1-4,CAWSTTTGWDEKLFF,TGTGCCTGGAGTACCACGACAGGGTGGGATGAAAAACTGTTTTTT
NA,TRBD1,TRBV4-1,TRBJ2-7,CASSQRQGATYEQYF,TGCGCCAGCAGCCAGAGGCAGGGGGCAACCTACGAGCAGTACTTC
NA,TRBD2,TRBV10-3,TRBJ2-7,CAISESSSGSYEQYF,TGTGCCATCAGTGAGTCCTCTAGCGGCTCCTACGAGCAGTACTTC
NA,NA,TRBV4-1,TRBJ2-7,CASSQGQAESSYEQYF,TGCGCCAGCAGCCAAGGCCAAGCGGAAAGCTCCTACGAGCAGTACTTC
NA,NA,TRBV2,TRBJ1-4,CASSDRLGAVEKLFF,TGTGCCAGCAGTGATCGCTTGGGGGCTGTTGAAAAACTGTTTTTT
NA,NA,TRBV15,TRBJ2-5,CATSREGGGRETQYF,TGTGCCACCAGCAGAGAGGGAGGGGGTAGAGAGACCCAGTACTTC
NA,NA,TRBV28,TRBJ2-4,CASSTGRGIYFYF,TGTGCCAGCAGTACGGGCAGGGGAATATATTTCTACTTC